This T cell receptor beta chain was sequenced during a study of T cells in Graves' hyperthyroidism and ophthalmopathy. Trimming left V 3 bases short and J 2 bases short, with 11 bases between. The CDR3 totals 15 residues. From germline, CDR1 is LGHDT and CDR2 YNNKEL (reference sequence). TCR beta CDR3 region amplification was performed from RNA transcripts. The HTBI set primed first-round TCR CDR3 RT-PCR. One entry per CDR3 protein results from TCRdb running MiXCR on the multiplex PCR reads. The sample shows a few hundred thousand distinct CDR3 sequences, roughly a fifth of them seen only once. This clonotype originated in a man in his fifties with Graves' ophthalmopathy. The V and J genes are TRBV3-1 and TRBJ2-1, with a tentative D call TRBD1 (5 bases). The sequenced sample consisted of blood. The CDR3 region is CASSQKGPTYNEQFF. The CDR3 DNA reads TGTGCCAGCAGCCAGAAGGGGCCGACCTACAATGAGCAGTTCTTC.